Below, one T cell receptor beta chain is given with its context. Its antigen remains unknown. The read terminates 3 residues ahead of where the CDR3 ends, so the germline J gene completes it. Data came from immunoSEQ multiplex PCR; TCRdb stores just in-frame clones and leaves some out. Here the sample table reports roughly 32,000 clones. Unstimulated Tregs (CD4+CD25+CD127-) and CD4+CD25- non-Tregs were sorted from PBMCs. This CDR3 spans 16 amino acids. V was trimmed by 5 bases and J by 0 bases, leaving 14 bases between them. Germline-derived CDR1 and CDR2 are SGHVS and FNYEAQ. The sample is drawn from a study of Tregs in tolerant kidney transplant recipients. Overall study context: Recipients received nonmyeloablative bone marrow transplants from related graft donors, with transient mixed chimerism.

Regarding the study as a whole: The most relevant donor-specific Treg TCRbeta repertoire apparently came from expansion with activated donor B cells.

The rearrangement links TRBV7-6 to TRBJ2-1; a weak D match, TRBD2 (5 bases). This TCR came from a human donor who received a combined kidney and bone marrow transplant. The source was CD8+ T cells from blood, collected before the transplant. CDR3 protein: CASSAQAVSSYNEQFF. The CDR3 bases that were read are TGTGCCAGCAGCGCCCAAGCGGTCTCCTCCTACAATGAG.